Given below is one TCR beta chain in context. Its antigen is still unknown. V was clipped by 7 bases and J by 8 bases; unmatched bases: 16. Germline V CDR1 and CDR2: MDHEN, SYDVKM. The CDR3 runs to 16 residues. This sample stems from a study of T cells after yellow fever vaccination. Study-wide results and limits: Relatively few clonotypes were ones that appeared in both CD4 and CD8 compartments. A weaker but faster secondary response was observed, peaking on day 5 versus 15.

For TCR, cDNA came from 5'RACE template switching, which added a universal primer site and UMIs. TCRdb reanalysed the 5' RACE reads using MiXCR and keeps one entry per CDR3 protein. The sample contains under 700,000 distinct CDR3 sequences, about 17% of which appear only once. The clonotype originates from a man in his late teens or twenties who received the YFV17D yellow fever vaccine. The chain joins TRBV28 to TRBJ1-4; 7 bases map to TRBD1. Sequenced here: PBMCs, sampled less than 6 days after the first yellow fever vaccination. The CDR3 here is CASTYMGGRGKEKLFF. The CDR3 DNA is TGTGCCAGCACCTACATGGGAGGCAGGGGGAAAGAAAAACTGTTTTTT.